This TCR beta chain is drawn from a study of CD8 T cells in ankylosing spondylitis listed by TCRdb under 2017. Turning to the overall study: To find TCR variants linked to disease, the study profiled T cell receptor beta repertoires in ankylosing spondylitis patients and healthy donors. The full study cohort was made up of 25 ankylosing spondylitis patients and roughly 100 healthy donors. Peripheral blood samples were taken, and synovial fluid was additionally collected from ankylosing spondylitis patients. What the study reported, not specific to this receptor: According to the report, matched synovial fluid samples from ankylosing spondylitis patients were significantly enriched for the disease-linked clones. Blood from ankylosing spondylitis patients appeared to be characterized by a TCR beta motif made up of seven or eight highly homologous amino acid variants. Some TCR beta motif variants had previously been reported in synovial fluid and blood of reactive arthritis patients, which suggested common disease-initiation mechanisms. The disease-linked clones showed a CD8+ phenotype and occurred at relatively low frequencies in peripheral blood.

Instrument on record: Illumina HiSeq 2500. TCR beta libraries were prepared by quantitative 5'-RACE with molecular barcodes. The original pipeline was this. Disease-linked TCR variants were identified with a new computational method built on a probabilistic model of VDJ rearrangement. In TCRdb, the public reads were trimmed at Q25 with fastp and aligned with MiXCR, with productive beta chains retained. Merged by CDR3 protein, the rows form single entries marked with the most common genes and DNA. These V and J calls derive from TCRdb rather than the authors' analysis. This sample has 200,000 to 300,000 distinct CDR3 sequences in its table, and approximately 9% of those were observed once. Over 6.5% of the sample lies in the top ten. As regards this clonotype: The antigen it recognizes is unknown. One base away there is no much larger clone; base qualities are not given.

The CDR3 covers 15 residues, taking in both the cysteine and the phenylalanine. Only the CDR3 DNA is retained, 45 bases long and in frame from the first base. Trimming costs V 2 bases and J 4 bases, and their ends lie 15 bases apart. Sequencing was performed on blood, either unsorted or a sorted T cell fraction (not recorded which). This chain is built from TRBV23-1 and TRBJ2-7; the D gene may be TRBD1 or TRBD2, since each aligns over 7 bases. TRBV23-1 is known as an ORF, though its function is uncertain. This receptor was taken from a male donor with ankylosing spondylitis or in good health (not recorded which). The base sequence is TGCGCCAGCAGTCAAAGATCCAGGGGGGGATACGAGCAGTACTTC. Translated, this is CASSQRSRGGYEQYF.